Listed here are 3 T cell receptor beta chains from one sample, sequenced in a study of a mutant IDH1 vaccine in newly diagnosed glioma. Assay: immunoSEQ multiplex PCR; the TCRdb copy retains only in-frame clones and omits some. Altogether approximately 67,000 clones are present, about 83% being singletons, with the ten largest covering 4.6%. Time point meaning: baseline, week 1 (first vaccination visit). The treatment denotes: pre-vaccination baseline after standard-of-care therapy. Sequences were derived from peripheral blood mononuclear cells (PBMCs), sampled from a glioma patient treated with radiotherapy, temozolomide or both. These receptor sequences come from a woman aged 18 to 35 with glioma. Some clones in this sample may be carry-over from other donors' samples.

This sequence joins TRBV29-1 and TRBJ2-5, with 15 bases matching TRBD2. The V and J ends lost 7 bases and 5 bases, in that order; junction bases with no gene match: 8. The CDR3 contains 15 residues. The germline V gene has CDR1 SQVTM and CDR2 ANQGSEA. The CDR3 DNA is TGCAGCGACCTAGGACTAGCGGGAGGGAAGGAGACCCAGTACTTC. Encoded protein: CSDLGLAGGKETQYF. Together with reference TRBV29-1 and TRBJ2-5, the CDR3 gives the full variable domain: SAVISQKPSRDICQRGTSLTIQCQVDSQVTMMFWYRQQPGQSLTLIATANQGSEATYESGFVIDKFPISRPNLTFSTLTVSNMSPEDSSIYLCSDLGLAGGKETQYFGPGTRLLVL.

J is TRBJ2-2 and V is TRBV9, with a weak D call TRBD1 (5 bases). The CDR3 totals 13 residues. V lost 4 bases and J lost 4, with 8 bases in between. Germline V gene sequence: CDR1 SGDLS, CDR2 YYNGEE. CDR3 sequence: CASSPGATGELFF. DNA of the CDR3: TGTGCCAGCAGCCCTGGGGCCACCGGGGAGCTGTTTTTT.

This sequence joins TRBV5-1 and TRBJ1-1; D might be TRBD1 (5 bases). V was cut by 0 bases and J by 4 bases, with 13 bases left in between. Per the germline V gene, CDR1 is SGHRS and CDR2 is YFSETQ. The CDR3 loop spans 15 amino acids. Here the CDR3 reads CASSLATGRTTEAFF. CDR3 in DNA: TGCGCCAGCAGCTTGGCCACGGGGCGGACCACTGAAGCTTTCTTT.